The T cell receptor (beta chain) described here comes from a study of blood T cells in healthy people across ages. Notes on the study in general: Higher diversity and more naive CD4+ cells were features of long-lived donors, compared to aged donors. Age showed a roughly linear inverse relationship with TCR beta diversity per million T cells.

Combining a sample-barcoded 5' primer with a J-beta primer mix, a second PCR ran for about 6 to 11 cycles. From each sample, at least 3 million paired-end reads containing CDR3 were obtained. TCRdb reanalysed the 5' RACE reads using MiXCR and keeps one entry per CDR3 protein. The sample includes around 1.5 million distinct CDR3 sequences, 40% to 50% seen only once; the top ten take 7.9%. Every donor provided ten milliliters of peripheral blood. For this clonotype: What it binds is not known.

The CDR3 is 16 residues long. Trimming at V came to 8 bases and at J to 3 bases, leaving 13 bases not matched to a gene. CDR1 and CDR2 (germline): MNHEY, SMNVEV (reference sequence). The receptor's source is a woman between 18 and 29 years old in good health. The V gene is TRBV27, the J gene TRBJ2-1, with 7 bases identical to TRBD2. Sequencing used blood. The CDR3 DNA sequence: TGTGCCAGCCGACCCGCTGGGGGGAGGGACTACAATGAGCAGTTCTTC. Translating gives CASRPAGGRDYNEQFF.